This paragraph covers one T cell receptor beta chain sequence. This CDR3 spans 18 amino acids. V trimming: 3 bases; J trimming: 1 base; junction bases outside the gene matches: 11. Germline CDR1 is MDHEN and CDR2 is SYDVKM. The source of the sample is a study of CD8 T cells in Susac syndrome. RNA was extracted with the RNeasy kit, and a quantity of about 0.45 to 1 ug was reverse transcribed using random hexamers. MiXCR, applied by TCRdb to the immunoSEQ multiplex PCR reads, yields one record per CDR3 protein. In the table there are over 100,000 distinct CDR3 sequences, 95% to 96% of which are singletons.

This sequence was found in a human donor with Susac syndrome. This chain uses TRBV28 with TRBJ2-2; 7 bases fit TRBD1. Sequenced input: CD4+ T cells from PBMCs. CDR3: CASSFLRVGTVNTGELFF. For the CDR3, the DNA is TGTGCCAGCAGTTTCCTCCGCGTCGGGACAGTGAACACCGGGGAGCTGTTTTTT.